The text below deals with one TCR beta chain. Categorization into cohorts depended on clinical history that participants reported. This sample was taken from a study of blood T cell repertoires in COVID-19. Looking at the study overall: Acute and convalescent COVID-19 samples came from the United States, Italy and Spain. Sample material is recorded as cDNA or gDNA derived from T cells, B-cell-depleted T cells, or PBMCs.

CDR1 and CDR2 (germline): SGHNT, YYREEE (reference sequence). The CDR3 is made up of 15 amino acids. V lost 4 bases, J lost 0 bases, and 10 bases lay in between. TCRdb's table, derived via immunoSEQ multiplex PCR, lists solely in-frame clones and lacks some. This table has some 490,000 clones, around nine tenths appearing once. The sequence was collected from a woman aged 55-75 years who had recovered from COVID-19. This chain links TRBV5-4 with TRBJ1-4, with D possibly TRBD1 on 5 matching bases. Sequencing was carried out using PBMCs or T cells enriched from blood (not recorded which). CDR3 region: CASSVDSATNEKLFF. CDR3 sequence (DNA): TGTGCCAGCAGCGTAGACAGCGCAACTAATGAAAAACTGTTTTTT.